This is a list of T cell receptor beta chains from one sample in a study of blood T cell repertoires in COVID-19. Method: immunoSEQ multiplex PCR; TCRdb's copy keeps in-frame clones and lacks some. The sample lists about 130,000 clones; around four fifths were seen once. Specimen: peripheral blood. These TCRs come from a man in his sixties who had recovered from COVID-19. The CDR3 runs from the conserved cysteine through the conserved F or W. Fields, in order: V gene, J gene, clone size, D gene, CDR3 DNA, CDR3 protein. A D gene is named only where the DNA matches it firmly. Size is omitted from some rows. Given values are once, few, many or a class for expanded clones.

v_gene: TRBV5-1
j_gene: TRBJ2-2
abundance: .
d_gene: .
CDR3nt: TGCGCCAGCTCCCTGGAAGGGGGCACCGGGGAGCTGTTTTTT
CDR3aa: CASSLEGGTGELFF

v_gene: TRBV6-1
j_gene: TRBJ2-3
abundance: .
d_gene: .
CDR3nt: TGTGCCAGCAGATCAGGCCCTAGCACAGATACGCAGTATTTT
CDR3aa: CASRSGPSTDTQYF

v_gene: TRBV9
j_gene: TRBJ1-4
abundance: .
d_gene: .
CDR3nt: TGTGCCAGCAGCGTAGGAGGCCTTAATGAAAAACTGTTTTTT
CDR3aa: CASSVGGLNEKLFF

v_gene: TRBV4-2
j_gene: TRBJ2-2
abundance: .
d_gene: .
CDR3nt: TGTGCCAGCAGCCAAGATAACCGGGGGAACACCGGGGAGCTGTTTTTT
CDR3aa: CASSQDNRGNTGELFF

v_gene: TRBV7-9
j_gene: TRBJ2-7
abundance: few
d_gene: TRBD2
CDR3nt: TGTGCCAGCAGCTTATTTCCCGGACTAGCGGGAGTCGAGCAGTACTTC
CDR3aa: CASSLFPGLAGVEQYF

v_gene: TRBV12-3/TRBV12-4
j_gene: TRBJ1-2
abundance: .
d_gene: .
CDR3nt: TGTGCCAGCAGTGGTCTCCGGGGCTACACCTTC
CDR3aa: CASSGLRGYTF

v_gene: TRBV11-3
j_gene: TRBJ2-3
abundance: .
d_gene: TRBD2
CDR3nt: TGTGCCAGCAGCTCCGGGACTAGCGGGAGCGATACGCAGTATTTT
CDR3aa: CASSSGTSGSDTQYF

v_gene: TRBV19
j_gene: TRBJ1-1
abundance: .
d_gene: .
CDR3nt: TGTGCCAGTAGTATAGGCGGGGGGACTGAAGCTTTCTTT
CDR3aa: CASSIGGGTEAFF

v_gene: TRBV27
j_gene: TRBJ2-7
abundance: .
d_gene: .
CDR3nt: TGTGCCAGCAGAGGCCCGGGGGTTCATGCCTTC
CDR3aa: CASRGPGVHAF

v_gene: TRBV12-3/TRBV12-4
j_gene: TRBJ1-5
abundance: .
d_gene: TRBD1
CDR3nt: TGTGCCAGCAGCCGTACAGGGGGGCAGCCCCAGCATTTT
CDR3aa: CASSRTGGQPQHF

v_gene: TRBV27
j_gene: TRBJ2-1
abundance: once
d_gene: TRBD1
CDR3nt: TGTGCCAGCAGTCGTAGCGGAGACAGGGGGCTCAATGAGCAGTTCTTC
CDR3aa: CASSRSGDRGLNEQFF

v_gene: TRBV3-1/TRBV3-2
j_gene: TRBJ2-3
abundance: .
d_gene: .
CDR3nt: TGTGCCAGCAGCCGACCAGGACAGTCTAGCACAGATACGCAGTATTTT
CDR3aa: CASSRPGQSSTDTQYF

v_gene: TRBV11-3
j_gene: TRBJ1-4
abundance: .
d_gene: TRBD1
CDR3nt: TGTGCCAGCACCCTTTTGGGACAGTTGAATGAAAAACTGTTTTTT
CDR3aa: CASTLLGQLNEKLFF

v_gene: TRBV5-1
j_gene: TRBJ1-1
abundance: .
d_gene: TRBD1
CDR3nt: TGCGCCAGCAGCACTGGACAGGGGGCGAACACTGAAGCTTTCTTT
CDR3aa: CASSTGQGANTEAFF

v_gene: TRBV3-1/TRBV3-2
j_gene: TRBJ1-1
abundance: .
d_gene: TRBD1
CDR3nt: TGTGCCAGCAGCCAAGTAAGACAGGGAATGAACACTGAAGCTTTCTTT
CDR3aa: CASSQVRQGMNTEAFF

v_gene: TRBV4-2
j_gene: TRBJ2-3
abundance: few
d_gene: TRBD2
CDR3nt: TGTGCCAGCAGCCCTCTATTTGTGACCGGGACTAGTGGCACAGATACGCAGTATTTT
CDR3aa: CASSPLFVTGTSGTDTQYF

v_gene: TRBV27
j_gene: TRBJ2-5
abundance: few
d_gene: TRBD2
CDR3nt: TGTGCCAGCAGTTTACGTAGCGGGGGGGGCGGTGAGACCCAGTACTTC
CDR3aa: CASSLRSGGGGETQYF

v_gene: TRBV6-5
j_gene: TRBJ2-1
abundance: .
d_gene: .
CDR3nt: TGTGCCAGCAGCCCGTACAATGAGCAGTTCTTC
CDR3aa: CASSPYNEQFF

v_gene: TRBV11-2
j_gene: TRBJ2-2
abundance: few
d_gene: .
CDR3nt: TGTGCCAGCAGCTTCATCACCGGGGAGCTGTTTTTT
CDR3aa: CASSFITGELFF

v_gene: TRBV11-2
j_gene: TRBJ2-7
abundance: once
d_gene: TRBD1
CDR3nt: TGTGCCAGCAGCTTTCGGACAGGGTCCTACGAGCAGTACTTC
CDR3aa: CASSFRTGSYEQYF

v_gene: TRBV4-2
j_gene: TRBJ2-1
abundance: .
d_gene: TRBD2
CDR3nt: TGTGCCAGCAGCCCTGGGACTAGCGGCGACAATGAGCAGTTCTTC
CDR3aa: CASSPGTSGDNEQFF

v_gene: TRBV5-1
j_gene: TRBJ2-3
abundance: .
d_gene: TRBD2
CDR3nt: TGCGCCAGCAGCGCTAGCGGGGGGGGAGATACGCAGTATTTT
CDR3aa: CASSASGGGDTQYF